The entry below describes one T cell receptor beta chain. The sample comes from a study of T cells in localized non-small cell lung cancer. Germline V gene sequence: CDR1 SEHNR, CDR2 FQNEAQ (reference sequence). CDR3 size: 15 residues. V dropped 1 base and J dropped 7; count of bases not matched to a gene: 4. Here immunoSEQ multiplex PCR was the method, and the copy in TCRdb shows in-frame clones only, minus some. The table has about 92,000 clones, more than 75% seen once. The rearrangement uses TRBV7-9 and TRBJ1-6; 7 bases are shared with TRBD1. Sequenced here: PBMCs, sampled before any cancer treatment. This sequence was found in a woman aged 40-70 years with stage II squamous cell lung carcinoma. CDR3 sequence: CASSLEEGANSPLHF. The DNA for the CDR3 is TGTGCCAGCAGCTTAGAAGAGGGGGCCAATTCACCCCTCCACTTT.